The entry below describes one T cell receptor (beta chain). TCRdb re-called the 5' RACE reads; one entry per CDR3 protein, DNA not given. The sample table includes a few hundred thousand distinct CDR3 sequences. This sample stems from a study of T cells expressing NK-cell markers. Study summary: Each TCR beta repertoire originated in sorted T cells that were CD3+CD56+NKG2C+, CD3+CD56+NKG2C- or CD3+CD56-NKG2C+.

The CDR3 is 15 amino acids. CDR1 is MDHEN and CDR2 is SYDVKM in the germline V gene. The gene calls are TRBV28 and TRBJ1-6; TCRdb lists TRBD1, though no DNA is available to test this call. The specimen sequenced was blood T cells: a sorted CD56 or NKG2C T cell subset, CD4+ or CD8+ T cells, or bulk PBMC T cells (not recorded which). This sequence was found in a man between 18 and 69 years old in good health. The CDR3 sequence is CASRPTGPGLKALHF.